These T cell receptor beta chains were read from a single sample in a study of T-cell reconstitution after alpha-beta-depleted transplantation in children. MiXCR was run by TCRdb on the PCR reads, yielding one entry per CDR3 protein. The data hold under 450,000 distinct CDR3 sequences, with roughly 13% observed a single time. Specimen: PBMCs, collected from the stem cell graft. These receptors were collected from a human donor who donated a stem cell graft to a child with Fanconi anemia. Each CDR3 is given with its conserved first and last residue. The D gene is left open where the match is weak. Size is omitted from some rows. Given values are once, few, many or a class for expanded clones.

d_gene | j_gene | abundance | v_gene | CDR3aa | CDR3nt
- | TRBJ1-4 | few | TRBV5-1 | CASSRDTTNEKLFF | TGCGCCAGCAGTCGAGACACTACTAATGAAAAACTGTTTTTT
- | TRBJ2-3 | - | TRBV18 | CASSQVRGEDTQYF | TGTGCCAGCTCACAGGTCAGGGGAGAAGATACGCAGTATTTT
TRBD1 | TRBJ2-5 | - | TRBV28 | CASSFTAGGQETQYF | TGTGCCAGCAGTTTTACCGCAGGGGGCCAAGAGACCCAGTACTTC
TRBD1 | TRBJ2-2 | - | TRBV18 | CASSPPEGADGELFF | TGTGCCAGCTCACCCCCTGAGGGGGCCGACGGGGAGCTGTTTTTT
- | TRBJ2-2 | - | TRBV4-2 | CASSHDAGGTDTGELFF | TGTGCCAGCAGCCATGACGCCGGGGGGACAGACACCGGGGAGCTGTTTTTT
TRBD1 | TRBJ2-1 | few | TRBV4-3 | CASSQDQGVLYNEQFF | TGCGCCAGCAGCCAAGATCAGGGGGTCCTCTACAATGAGCAGTTCTTC
TRBD2 | TRBJ2-5 | few | TRBV5-1 | CASSFYGLAGQETQYF | TGCGCCAGCAGCTTCTACGGACTAGCGGGGCAAGAGACCCAGTACTTC
TRBD1 | TRBJ1-1 | few | TRBV25-1 | CASSRTGLTEAFF | TGTGCCAGCAGTCGGACAGGGCTCACTGAAGCTTTCTTT
- | TRBJ1-1 | - | TRBV7-9 | CASSLFEGTEAFF | TGTGCCAGCAGCTTATTTGAGGGCACTGAAGCTTTCTTT
TRBD1 | TRBJ1-2 | many | TRBV28 | CAALDRVGGYTF | TGTGCGGCCCTCGACAGGGTAGGCGGCTACACCTTC
- | TRBJ1-1 | many | TRBV12-3/TRBV12-4 | CASSSLQGTEAFF | TGTGCCAGCAGTTCCTTACAGGGCACTGAAGCTTTCTTT
TRBD1 | TRBJ2-5 | - | TRBV19 | CASSRWDREETQYF | TGTGCCAGTAGTCGGTGGGACAGGGAAGAGACCCAGTACTTC
TRBD1 | TRBJ1-4 | - | TRBV9 | CASSVSGQEVEKLFF | TGTGCCAGCAGCGTCTCGGGACAGGAGGTTGAAAAACTGTTTTTT
- | TRBJ2-3 | many | TRBV2 | CASRFTDTQYF | TGTGCCAGCAGATTCACAGATACGCAGTATTTT
- | TRBJ1-5 | - | TRBV28 | CASSFLDSNQPQHF | TGTGCCAGCAGTTTTCTGGACAGCAATCAGCCCCAGCATTTT
- | TRBJ2-2 | - | TRBV5-6 | CASSSLVFGADTGELFF | TGTGCCAGCAGCTCGCTTGTGTTTGGAGCTGACACCGGGGAGCTGTTTTTT